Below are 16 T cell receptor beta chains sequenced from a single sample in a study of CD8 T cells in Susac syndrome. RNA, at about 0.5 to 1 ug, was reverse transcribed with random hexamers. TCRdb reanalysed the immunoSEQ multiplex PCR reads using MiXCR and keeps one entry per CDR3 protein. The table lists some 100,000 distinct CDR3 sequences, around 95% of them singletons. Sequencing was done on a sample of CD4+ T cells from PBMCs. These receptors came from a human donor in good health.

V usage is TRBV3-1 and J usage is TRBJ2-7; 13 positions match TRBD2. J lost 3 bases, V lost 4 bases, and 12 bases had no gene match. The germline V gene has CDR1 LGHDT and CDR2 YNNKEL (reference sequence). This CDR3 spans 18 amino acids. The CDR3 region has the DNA TGTGCCAGCAGCCGCACGGGCGGACTAGCGGGGGCCCTCTACGAGCAGTACTTC. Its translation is CASSRTGGLAGALYEQYF.

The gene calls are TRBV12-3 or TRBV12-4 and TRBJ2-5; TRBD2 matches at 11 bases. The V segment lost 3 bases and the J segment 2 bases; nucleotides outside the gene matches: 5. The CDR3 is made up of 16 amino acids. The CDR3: CASSLGLAAVQETQYF. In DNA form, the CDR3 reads TGTGCCAGCAGTTTGGGACTAGCGGCAGTACAAGAGACCCAGTACTTC.

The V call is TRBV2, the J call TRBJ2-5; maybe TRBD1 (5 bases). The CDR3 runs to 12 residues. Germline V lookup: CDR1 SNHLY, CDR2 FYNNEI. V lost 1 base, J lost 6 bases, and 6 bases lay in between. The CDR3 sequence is CASSEGQQTQYF. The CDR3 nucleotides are TGTGCCAGCAGTGAAGGACAGCAGACCCAGTACTTC.

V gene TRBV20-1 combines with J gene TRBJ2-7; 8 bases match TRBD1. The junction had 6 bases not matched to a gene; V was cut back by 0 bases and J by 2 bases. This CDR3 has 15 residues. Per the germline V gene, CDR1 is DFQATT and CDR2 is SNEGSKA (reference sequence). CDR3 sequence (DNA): TGCAGTGCTAGAGATCGAACAGGGGGTCCCTACGAGCAGTACTTC. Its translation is CSARDRTGGPYEQYF.

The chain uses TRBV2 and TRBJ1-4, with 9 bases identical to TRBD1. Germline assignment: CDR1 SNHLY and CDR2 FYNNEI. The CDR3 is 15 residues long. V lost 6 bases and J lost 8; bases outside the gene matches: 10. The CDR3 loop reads CASREFGTGPEKLFF. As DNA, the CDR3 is TGTGCCAGCAGAGAATTCGGGACAGGGCCGGAAAAACTGTTTTTT. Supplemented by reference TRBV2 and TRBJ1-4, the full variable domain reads EPEVTQTPSHQVTQMGQEVILRCVPISNHLYFYWYRQILGQKVEFLVSFYNNEISEKSEIFDDQFSVERPDGSNFTLKIRSTKLEDSAMYFCASREFGTGPEKLFFGSGTQLSVL.

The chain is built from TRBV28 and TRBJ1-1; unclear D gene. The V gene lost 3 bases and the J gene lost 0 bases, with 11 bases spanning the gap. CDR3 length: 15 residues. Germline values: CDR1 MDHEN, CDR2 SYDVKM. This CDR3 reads CASSFSRGLNTEAFF. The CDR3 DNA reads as TGTGCCAGCAGTTTTAGCCGGGGATTGAACACTGAAGCTTTCTTT.

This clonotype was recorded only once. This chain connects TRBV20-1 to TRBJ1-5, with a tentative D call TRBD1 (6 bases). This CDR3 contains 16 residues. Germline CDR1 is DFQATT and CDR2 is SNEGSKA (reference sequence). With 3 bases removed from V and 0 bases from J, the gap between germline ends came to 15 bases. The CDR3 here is CSASLGGGYSNQPQHF. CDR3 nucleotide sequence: TGCAGTGCTAGCCTGGGAGGGGGTTATAGCAATCAGCCCCAGCATTTT.

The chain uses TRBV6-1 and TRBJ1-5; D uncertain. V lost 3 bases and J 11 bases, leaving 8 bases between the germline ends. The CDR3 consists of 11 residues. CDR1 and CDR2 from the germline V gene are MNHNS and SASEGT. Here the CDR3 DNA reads TGTGCCAGCAGTGATGTAGCAACCCAGCATTTT. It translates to CASSDVATQHF.

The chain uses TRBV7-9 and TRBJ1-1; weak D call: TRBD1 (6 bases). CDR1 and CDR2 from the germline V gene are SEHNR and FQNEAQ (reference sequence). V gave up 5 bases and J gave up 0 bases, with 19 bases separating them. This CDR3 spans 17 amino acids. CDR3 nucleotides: TGTGCCAGCAGCGGCATGGACAGTTTCTTCATGAACACTGAAGCTTTCTTT. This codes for CASSGMDSFFMNTEAFF.

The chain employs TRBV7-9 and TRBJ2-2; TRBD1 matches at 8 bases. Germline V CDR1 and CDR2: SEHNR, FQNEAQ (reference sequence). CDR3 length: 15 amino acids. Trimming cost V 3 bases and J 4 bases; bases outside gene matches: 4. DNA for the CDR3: TGTGCCAGCAGCTTTCACACAGGGGGCACCGGGGAGCTGTTTTTT. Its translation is CASSFHTGGTGELFF.

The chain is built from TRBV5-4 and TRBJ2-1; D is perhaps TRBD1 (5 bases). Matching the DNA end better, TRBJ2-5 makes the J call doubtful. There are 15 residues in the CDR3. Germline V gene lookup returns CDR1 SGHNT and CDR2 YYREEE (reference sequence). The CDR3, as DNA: TGTGCCAGCAGCTCAGCACAGGAGAACGTAGGTACCCAGTACTTC. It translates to CASSSAQENVGTQYF.

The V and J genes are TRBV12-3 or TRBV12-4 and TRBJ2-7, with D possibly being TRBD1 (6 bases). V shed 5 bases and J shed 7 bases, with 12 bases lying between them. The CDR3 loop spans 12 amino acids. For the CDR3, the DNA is TGTGCCAGCAGTCCCCAGGGGTTTGAGCAGTACTTC. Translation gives CASSPQGFEQYF.

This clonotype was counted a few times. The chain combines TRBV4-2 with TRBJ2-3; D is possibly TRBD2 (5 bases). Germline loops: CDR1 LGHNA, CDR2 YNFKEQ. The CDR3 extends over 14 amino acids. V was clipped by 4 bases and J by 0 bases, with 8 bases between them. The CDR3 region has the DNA TGTGCCAGCAGCCTACGGACTAGCACAGATACGCAGTATTTT. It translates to CASSLRTSTDTQYF.

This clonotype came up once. The CDR3 DNA reads as TGTGCCAGCTCACCATCGGACAGAATTCTGAACACTGAAGCTTTCTTT. This encodes CASSPSDRILNTEAFF. This chain links TRBV18 with TRBJ1-1, with a possible D match to TRBD1 (6 bases). The CDR3 has 16 amino acids. Between the trimmed V and J ends, which lost 2 bases and 0 bases, there was a span of 13 bases. The germline V gene has CDR1 KGHSH and CDR2 LQKENI.

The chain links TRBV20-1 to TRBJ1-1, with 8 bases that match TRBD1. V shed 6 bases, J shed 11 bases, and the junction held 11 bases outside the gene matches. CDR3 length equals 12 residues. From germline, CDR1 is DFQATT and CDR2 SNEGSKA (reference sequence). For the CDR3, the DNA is TGCAGTGCGTCGACAGGGGCCGAGTCTGCTTTCTTT. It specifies CSASTGAESAFF.

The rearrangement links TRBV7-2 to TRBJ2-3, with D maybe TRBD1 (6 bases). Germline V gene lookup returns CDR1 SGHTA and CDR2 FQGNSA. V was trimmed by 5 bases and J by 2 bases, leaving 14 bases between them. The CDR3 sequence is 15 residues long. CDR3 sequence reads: CASSRGQLITDTQYF. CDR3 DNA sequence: TGTGCCAGCAGCCGAGGACAGCTTATCACAGATACGCAGTATTTT.